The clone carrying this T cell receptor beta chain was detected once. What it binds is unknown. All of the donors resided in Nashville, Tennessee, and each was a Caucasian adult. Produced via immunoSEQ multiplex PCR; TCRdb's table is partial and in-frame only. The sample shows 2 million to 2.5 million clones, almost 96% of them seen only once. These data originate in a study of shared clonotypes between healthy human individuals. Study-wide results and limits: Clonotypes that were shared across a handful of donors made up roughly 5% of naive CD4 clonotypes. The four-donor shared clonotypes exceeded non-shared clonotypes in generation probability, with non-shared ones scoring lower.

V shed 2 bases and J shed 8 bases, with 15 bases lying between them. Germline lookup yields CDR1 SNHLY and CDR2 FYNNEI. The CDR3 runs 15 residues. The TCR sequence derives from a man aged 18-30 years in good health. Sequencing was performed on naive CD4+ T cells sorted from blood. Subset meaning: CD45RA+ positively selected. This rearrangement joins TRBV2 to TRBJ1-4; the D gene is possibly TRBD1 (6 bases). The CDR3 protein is CASSESQGRGEKLFF. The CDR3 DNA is TGTGCCAGCAGTGAAAGTCAGGGGAGGGGAGAAAAACTGTTTTTT.